These 22 T cell receptor beta chains originate from one sample sequenced in a study of cytomegalovirus exposure and HLA in healthy donors. Using immunoSEQ multiplex PCR, the repertoire was profiled, and TCRdb retains in-frame clones only, with some absent. The sample records approximately 150,000 clones, roughly 92% being singletons. Source material: PBMCs. Receptor source: a man aged 18 to 30 in good health and CMV-seronegative.

V and J are TRBV7-9 and TRBJ1-1; D is possibly TRBD1 (5 bases). The ends were cut back, 4 bases at V and 1 base at J, with 10 bases in the middle. CDR3 size: 14 residues. Germline assignment: CDR1 SEHNR and CDR2 FQNEAQ (reference sequence). CDR3 sequence: CASSSRQRNTEAFF. CDR3 sequence (DNA): TGTGCCAGCAGCTCGCGACAGAGGAACACTGAAGCTTTCTTT.

The V gene is TRBV27, the J gene TRBJ2-7; 8 positions match TRBD1. The CDR3 consists of 15 residues. Germline-derived CDR1 and CDR2 are MNHEY and SMNVEV (reference sequence). With V trimmed by 2 bases and J by 2 bases, 5 bases remained unmatched. This CDR3 reads CASSLQGAGAYEQYF. CDR3 in DNA: TGTGCCAGCAGTTTACAGGGGGCAGGGGCCTACGAGCAGTACTTC.

V is TRBV5-1 and J is TRBJ2-1; TRBD2 matches 9 bases. CDR1 is SGHRS and CDR2 is YFSETQ in the germline V gene. Trimming at V came to 2 bases and at J to 8 bases, leaving 5 bases not matched to a gene. CDR3 length: 14 amino acids. The CDR3 is CASSLRTSDDEQFF. For the CDR3, the DNA is TGCGCCAGCAGCTTAAGGACTAGCGACGATGAGCAGTTCTTC.

V and J are TRBV6-1 and TRBJ2-7, with D maybe TRBD2 (5 bases). The CDR3 spans 15 residues. Germline V gene sequence: CDR1 MNHNS, CDR2 SASEGT. Trimming shortened V by 6 bases and J by 2 bases, and 17 bases separated the two germline ends. Here the CDR3 reads CASSPRSGYPYEQYV. The DNA of the CDR3 is TGTGCCAGCAGCCCCAGAAGCGGTTACCCCTACGAGCAGTACGTC.

The genes are TRBV10-1 and TRBJ2-2; weak D call: TRBD2 (5 bases). Germline CDR1 WNHNN, CDR2 SYGVQD (reference sequence). The CDR3 spans 14 residues. Trimming shortened V by 6 bases and J by 4 bases, and 12 bases separated the two germline ends. CDR3 sequence: CASRARTFTGELFF. Here the CDR3 DNA reads TGCGCCAGCAGAGCGCGGACTTTCACCGGGGAGCTGTTTTTT.

The genes are TRBV28 and TRBJ2-2; no definite D call. The germline V gene has CDR1 MDHEN and CDR2 SYDVKM. The CDR3 has 13 residues. V dropped 7 bases and J dropped 0 bases, with 6 bases sitting between them. CDR3 protein: CASTQANTGELFF. CDR3 in DNA: TGTGCCAGCACCCAGGCGAACACCGGGGAGCTGTTTTTT.

The chain links TRBV11-3 to TRBJ2-3; 9 bases map to TRBD2. This CDR3 has 16 residues. Looked up from germline, CDR1 is SGHNT and CDR2 is YENEEA. Trimming took 5 bases from V and 4 from J; bases not matched to a gene: 10. The CDR3 sequence: CASSQGSGSRADTQYF. The CDR3 nucleotides are TGTGCCAGCAGCCAGGGTAGCGGGAGCCGTGCAGATACGCAGTATTTT.

The chain has TRBV27 and TRBJ2-1; D not certain. The CDR3 length is 15 residues. The germline V and J ends were trimmed by 8 bases and 4 bases, with 18 bases remaining between them. CDR1 is MNHEY, CDR2 SMNVEV, per germline (reference sequence). Written as DNA, the CDR3 is TGTGCCAGCTCCCAAAGGCCCCACGGGTACAATGAGCAGTTCTTC. Translated, it gives CASSQRPHGYNEQFF.

J is TRBJ2-1 and V is TRBV6-1; D call uncertain. CDR3 size: 13 residues. The germline V and J ends were trimmed by 1 base and 3 bases, with 4 bases remaining between them. CDR1 and CDR2 from the germline V gene are MNHNS and SASEGT. CDR3 amino acids: CASSEGLYNEQFF. The CDR3 DNA reads TGTGCCAGCAGTGAAGGGCTCTACAATGAGCAGTTCTTC.

V and J are TRBV5-4 and TRBJ1-1, with a tentative D call TRBD1 (5 bases). The germline V gene has CDR1 SGHNT and CDR2 YYREEE (reference sequence). The CDR3 consists of 13 residues. V dropped 2 bases and J dropped 5 bases, with 10 bases sitting between them. CDR3 loop: CASSLGVWTEAFF. CDR3 DNA sequence: TGTGCCAGCAGCTTAGGGGTGTGGACTGAAGCTTTCTTT.

V and J are TRBV21-1 and TRBJ1-3. TRBV21-1 corresponds to a pseudogene. The CDR3 contains 17 residues. The CDR3 DNA is TGTGCCAGCAGCATACGATCGACTCCGAGCTCTGGAAACACCATATATTTT. Amino acids: CASSIRSTPSSGNTIYF.

V usage is TRBV10-1 and J usage is TRBJ1-1; 7 nucleotides line up with TRBD1. V gave up 3 bases and J gave up 7 bases; unmatched junction bases: 8. Germline V gene sequence: CDR1 WNHNN, CDR2 SYGVQD (reference sequence). This CDR3 has 14 amino acids. The CDR3: CASSDEGAGLEAFF. The CDR3 DNA sequence: TGCGCCAGCAGTGATGAGGGGGCAGGTCTTGAAGCTTTCTTT.

For the CDR3, the DNA is TGCGCCAGCAGCCCCCGTGGAGCTAGGGGGGGAGAGACCCAGTACTTC. This gives the protein CASSPRGARGGETQYF. This rearrangement joins TRBV5-1 to TRBJ2-5, with a possible D match to TRBD2 (7 bases). Looked up from germline, CDR1 is SGHRS and CDR2 is YFSETQ. The V end was cut by 4 bases, the J end by 4 bases, with 20 bases between. This CDR3 is 16 amino acids long.

CDR3 nucleotide sequence: TGCAGCGTTGAAGCCTTGAGGCAGGGGAACACTGAAGCTTTCTTT. This translates into CSVEALRQGNTEAFF. V usage is TRBV29-1 and J usage is TRBJ1-1; weak D call: TRBD1 (5 bases). V was cut by 1 base and J by 1 base, with 13 bases left in between. This CDR3 region has 15 residues. Germline loops: CDR1 SQVTM, CDR2 ANQGSEA.

The chain has TRBV7-2 and TRBJ2-5, with D possibly TRBD2 on 6 matching bases. The V and J ends lost 5 bases and 1 base respectively, with 11 bases between them. Germline lookup yields CDR1 SGHTA and CDR2 FQGNSA. The CDR3 length is 14 residues. The CDR3 is CASSPSGPQETQYF. The CDR3 DNA sequence: TGTGCCAGCAGCCCCAGCGGGCCCCAAGAGACCCAGTACTTC.

The rearrangement links TRBV11-3 to TRBJ2-1; 9 positions match TRBD1. The germline V gene encodes CDR1 SGHNT and CDR2 YENEEA. V lost 0 bases, J lost 6 bases, and 15 bases stayed unmatched. CDR3 length equals 19 residues. CDR3 in DNA: TGTGCCAGCAGCTTAGACGGGTCCTCCGCGGGACAGGGCTTCAATGAGCAGTTCTTC. Its protein product is CASSLDGSSAGQGFNEQFF.

The chain is built from TRBV2 and TRBJ1-5; D gene uncertain. Trimming shortened V by 2 bases and J by 6 bases, and 14 bases separated the two germline ends. The germline V gene has CDR1 SNHLY and CDR2 FYNNEI. The CDR3 extends over 15 amino acids. The DNA of the CDR3 is TGTGCCAGCAGTGAAAGGATGAGGTCCGGTCAGCCCCAGCATTTT. This sequence encodes CASSERMRSGQPQHF.

A few counts support this clone. The chain is built from TRBV11-2 and TRBJ2-7; TRBD1 matches 8 bases. Germline values: CDR1 SGHAT, CDR2 FQNNGV. V was pared by 5 bases and J by 7 bases, with 10 bases of the junction left unmatched. CDR3 length: 14 amino acids. CDR3 nucleotides: TGTGCCAGCAGCGGAAGGACAGGGCGTGGGGAGCAGTACTTC. Its protein is CASSGRTGRGEQYF.

This clone appeared many times. This specimen includes other DNA sequences encoding the same CDR3. The V gene is TRBV6-4, the J gene TRBJ2-1; 10 bases match TRBD2. V dropped 0 bases and J dropped 4; count of bases not matched to a gene: 0. The CDR3 is 15 residues long. Germline assignment: CDR1 MRHNA and CDR2 SNTAGT. CDR3 coding DNA: TGTGCCAGCAGTGACTCAGCGGGAGGGTACAATGAGCAGTTCTTC. It translates to CASSDSAGGYNEQFF.

The chain carries TRBV1 and TRBJ2-7; the tabulated D call, TRBD2, remains unverified against the DNA. TRBV1 represents a pseudogene. The CDR3 is 17 residues long. DNA for the CDR3: TGCACCAGCAGCTTCCTGGGTGGGGGGAGTCCCCGCTACGAGCAGTACGTC. Residues: CTSSFLGGGSPRYEQYV.

The genes are TRBV5-4 and TRBJ2-2, with TRBD2 identical over 14 bases. This CDR3 comprises 17 residues. The V segment lost 4 bases and the J segment 2 bases; nucleotides outside the gene matches: 4. In germline, CDR1 is SGHNT, CDR2 YYREEE (reference sequence). The CDR3 DNA sequence: TGTGCCAGCAGCCTCGGACTAGCGGGGGGAAACACCGGGGAGCTGTTTTTT. Translation gives CASSLGLAGGNTGELFF.

V is TRBV6-1 and J is TRBJ1-2; TRBD1 aligns across 7 bases. V shed 6 bases and J 7 bases; nucleotides not matched to a gene: 2. The CDR3 totals 11 residues. Germline V gene data show CDR1 as MNHNS and CDR2 as SASEGT. CDR3 sequence reads: CASRQGFGYTF. CDR3 DNA: TGTGCCAGCAGACAGGGGTTTGGCTACACCTTC.